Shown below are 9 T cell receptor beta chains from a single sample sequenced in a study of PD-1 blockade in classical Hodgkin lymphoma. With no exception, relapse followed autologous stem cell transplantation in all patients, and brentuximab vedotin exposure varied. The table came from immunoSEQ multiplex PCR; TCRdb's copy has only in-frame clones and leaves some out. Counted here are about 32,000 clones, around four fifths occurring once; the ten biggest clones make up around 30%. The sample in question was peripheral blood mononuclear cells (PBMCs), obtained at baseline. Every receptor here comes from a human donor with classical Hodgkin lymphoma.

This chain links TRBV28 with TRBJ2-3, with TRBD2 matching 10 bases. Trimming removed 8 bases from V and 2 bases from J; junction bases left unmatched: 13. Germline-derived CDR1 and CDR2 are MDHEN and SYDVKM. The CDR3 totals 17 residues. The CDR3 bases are TGTGCCAGCTCACCCGCCGGGACTAGCGCCTACACAGATACGCAGTATTTT. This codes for CASSPAGTSAYTDTQYF.

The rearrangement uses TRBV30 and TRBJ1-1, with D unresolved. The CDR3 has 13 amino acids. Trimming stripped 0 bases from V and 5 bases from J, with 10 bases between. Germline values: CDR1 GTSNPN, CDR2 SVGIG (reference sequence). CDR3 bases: TGTGCCTGGAGTGTATGGACGGCGACTGAAGCTTTCTTT. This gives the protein CAWSVWTATEAFF.

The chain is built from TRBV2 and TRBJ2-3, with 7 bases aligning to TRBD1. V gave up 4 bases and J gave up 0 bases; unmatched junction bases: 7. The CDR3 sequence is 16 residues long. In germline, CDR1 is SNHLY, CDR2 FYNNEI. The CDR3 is CASSARGGQSTDTQYF. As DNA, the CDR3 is TGTGCCAGCAGTGCTCGAGGGGGCCAGAGCACAGATACGCAGTATTTT.

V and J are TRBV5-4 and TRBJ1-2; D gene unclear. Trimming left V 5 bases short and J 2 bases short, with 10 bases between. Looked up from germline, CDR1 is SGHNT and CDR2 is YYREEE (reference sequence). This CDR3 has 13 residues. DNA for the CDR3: TGTGCCAGCAGTACGGACGGCAACTATGGCTACACCTTC. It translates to CASSTDGNYGYTF.

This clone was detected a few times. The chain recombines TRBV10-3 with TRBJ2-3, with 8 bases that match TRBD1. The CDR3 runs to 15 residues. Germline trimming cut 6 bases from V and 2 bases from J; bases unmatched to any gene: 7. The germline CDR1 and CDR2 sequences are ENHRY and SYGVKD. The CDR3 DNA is TGTGCCATCAGCCTCCAGGGGGCGATCACAGATACGCAGTATTTT. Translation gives CAISLQGAITDTQYF.

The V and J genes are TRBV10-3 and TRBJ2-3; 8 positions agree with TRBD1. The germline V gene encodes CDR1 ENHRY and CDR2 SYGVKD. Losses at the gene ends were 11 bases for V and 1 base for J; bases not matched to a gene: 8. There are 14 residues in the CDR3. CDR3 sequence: CAVSETGGTDTQYF. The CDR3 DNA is TGTGCCGTTTCCGAGACAGGGGGCACAGATACGCAGTATTTT.

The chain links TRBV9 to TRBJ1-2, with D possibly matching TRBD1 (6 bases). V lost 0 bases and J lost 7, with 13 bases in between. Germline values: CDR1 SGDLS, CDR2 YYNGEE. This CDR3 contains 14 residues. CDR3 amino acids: CASSVGRGRGGYTF. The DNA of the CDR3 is TGTGCCAGCAGCGTAGGGCGGGGGCGCGGTGGCTACACCTTC. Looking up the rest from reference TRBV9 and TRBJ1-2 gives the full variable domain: DSGVTQTPKHLITATGQRVTLRCSPRSGDLSVYWYQQSLDQGLQFLIQYYNGEERAKGNILERFSAQQFPDLHSELNLSSLELGDSALYFCASSVGRGRGGYTFGSGTRLTVV.

DNA for the CDR3: TGTGCCAGCAGCTTTTCGACAGTCTCCCCAGATACGCAGTATTTT. This encodes CASSFSTVSPDTQYF. The V and J genes are TRBV5-4 and TRBJ2-3; TRBD1 might be the D (5 bases). Germline V lookup: CDR1 SGHNT, CDR2 YYREEE (reference sequence). V lost 2 bases to trimming and J lost 4 bases, with 14 bases between them. This CDR3 comprises 15 residues.

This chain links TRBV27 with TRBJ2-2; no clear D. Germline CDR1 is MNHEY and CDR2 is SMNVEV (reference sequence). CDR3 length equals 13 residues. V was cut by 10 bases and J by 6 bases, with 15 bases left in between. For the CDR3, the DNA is TGTGCCACTCGACAATCGCTCGCCGGGGAGCTGTTTTTT. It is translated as CATRQSLAGELFF.